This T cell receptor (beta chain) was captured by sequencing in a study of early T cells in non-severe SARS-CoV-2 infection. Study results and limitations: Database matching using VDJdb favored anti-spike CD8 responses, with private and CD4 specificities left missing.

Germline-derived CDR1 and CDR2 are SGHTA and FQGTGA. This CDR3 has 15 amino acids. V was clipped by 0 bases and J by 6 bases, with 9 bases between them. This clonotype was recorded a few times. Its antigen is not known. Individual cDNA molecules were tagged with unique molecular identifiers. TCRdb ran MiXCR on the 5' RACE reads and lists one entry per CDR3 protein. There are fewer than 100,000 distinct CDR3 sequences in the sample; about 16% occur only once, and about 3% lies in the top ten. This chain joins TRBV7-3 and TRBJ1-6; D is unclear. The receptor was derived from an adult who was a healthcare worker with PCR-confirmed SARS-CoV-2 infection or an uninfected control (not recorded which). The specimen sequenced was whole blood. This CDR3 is CASSLTAGGNSPLHF. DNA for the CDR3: TGTGCCAGCAGCTTAACGGCCGGAGGTAATTCACCCCTCCACTTT.